The 10 T cell receptor beta chains reported below all come from one sample, sequenced in a study of blood T cell repertoires in COVID-19. The method was immunoSEQ multiplex PCR; TCRdb's version includes in-frame clones alone and lacks a portion of them. The data hold around 160,000 clones, with 80% to 90% observed a single time. Sample: peripheral blood. These receptors were obtained from an older woman with COVID-19, enrolled during active disease.

The chain couples TRBV15 to TRBJ1-2, with D tentatively TRBD1 (6 bases). Germline-derived CDR1 and CDR2 are LNHNV and YYDKDF (reference sequence). V was shortened by 5 bases and J by 7 bases, with 17 bases between the two germline ends. CDR3 length: 14 residues. In DNA form, the CDR3 reads TGTGCCACCAGCTCCACGGGGGGGGCTCGTGGCTACACCTTC. Its protein product is CATSSTGGARGYTF.

V is TRBV28 and J is TRBJ2-3; 7 nucleotides match TRBD2. After removal of 9 bases from V and 0 bases from J, the junction contained 9 bases not matched to a gene. CDR3 length equals 15 residues. Per germline, CDR1 MDHEN and CDR2 SYDVKM. CDR3 in DNA: TGTGCCAGTTCGGGGCTAGCGGCTAGCACAGATACGCAGTATTTT. Protein: CASSGLAASTDTQYF.

This chain links TRBV27 with TRBJ1-5; tentatively, D is TRBD1 (5 bases). The V gene lost 0 bases and the J gene lost 6 bases, with 12 bases spanning the gap. CDR3 length: 15 amino acids. CDR1 is MNHEY, CDR2 SMNVEV, per germline (reference sequence). CDR3 coding DNA: TGTGCCAGCAGTTTATCTCCGGGGGAGGGTCAGCCCCAGCATTTT. Encoded protein: CASSLSPGEGQPQHF.

The rearrangement uses TRBV7-9 and TRBJ2-5; weak D call: TRBD1 (5 bases). This CDR3 spans 14 amino acids. Germline V lookup: CDR1 SEHNR, CDR2 FQNEAQ (reference sequence). The V gene lost 0 bases and the J gene lost 3 bases, with 8 bases spanning the gap. The CDR3 bases are TGTGCCAGCAGCTTAGCTCAGGGAAAAGAGACCCAGTACTTC. Amino acid sequence: CASSLAQGKETQYF. The whole variable domain, filled in from reference TRBV7-9 and TRBJ2-5, reads DTGVSQNPRHKITKRGQNVTFRCDPISEHNRLYWYRQTLGQGPEFLTYFQNEAQLEKSRLLSDRFSAERPKGSFSTLEIQRTEQGDSAMYLCASSLAQGKETQYFGPGTRLLVL.

The chain joins TRBV4-3 to TRBJ2-7, with a weak D call TRBD1 (6 bases). Trimming stripped 1 base from V and 5 bases from J, with 27 bases between. Germline V gene sequence: CDR1 LGHNA, CDR2 YSLEER. This CDR3 is 19 amino acids long. The CDR3 DNA reads TGCGCCAGCAGCCAAGCTGCCTGGGGGCAGGCGGGTCGTTCCCACGAGCAGTACTTC. Its protein is CASSQAAWGQAGRSHEQYF.

The rearrangement links TRBV3-1 (or the pseudogene TRBV3-2) to TRBJ1-6; D is unresolved. Trimming took off 0 bases at V and 4 bases at J, with 13 bases between the two ends. The CDR3 extends over 17 amino acids. Germline V CDR1 and CDR2: LGHDT, YNNKEL (reference sequence). CDR3 protein: CASSQESRGYYNSPLHF. The CDR3 nucleotides are TGTGCCAGCAGCCAAGAATCGCGGGGTTATTATAATTCACCCCTCCACTTT.

The chain combines TRBV23-1 with TRBJ1-5; D remains unclear. TRBV23-1 falls under the ORF class, with uncertain function. CDR3 size: 14 residues. V was clipped by 9 bases and J by 5 bases, with 17 bases between them. As DNA, the CDR3 is TGCGCCAGTCCCCCGTTGAACGGGGATCAGCCCCAGCATTTT. Translating it yields CASPPLNGDQPQHF.

This clone occurred once. The rearrangement uses TRBV18 and TRBJ2-5; a possible D gene is TRBD2 (5 bases). Germline CDR1 is KGHSH and CDR2 is LQKENI. The CDR3 totals 14 residues. V was clipped by 2 bases and J by 1 base, with 8 bases between them. CDR3 nucleotide sequence: TGTGCCAGCTCACCAGGACGGGGCCAAGAGACCCAGTACTTC. It translates to CASSPGRGQETQYF. The whole variable domain, filled in from reference TRBV18 and TRBJ2-5, reads NAGVMQNPRHLVRRRGQEARLRCSPMKGHSHVYWYRQLPEEGLKFMVYLQKENIIDESGMPKERFSAEFPKEGPSILRIQQVVRGDSAAYFCASSPGRGQETQYFGPGTRLLVL.

The V and J genes are TRBV19 and TRBJ2-5; weak D call: TRBD1 (6 bases). CDR1 and CDR2 (germline): LNHDA, SQIVND (reference sequence). Trimming pared 4 bases from V and 1 base from J, leaving 13 bases between. The CDR3 has 15 residues. CDR3 sequence: CASSKGMGAQETQYF. The DNA of the CDR3 is TGTGCCAGTAGTAAGGGGATGGGGGCCCAAGAGACCCAGTACTTC.

This chain uses TRBV27 with TRBJ1-2; D perhaps matches TRBD1 (6 bases). In germline, CDR1 is MNHEY, CDR2 SMNVEV (reference sequence). With 8 bases removed from V and 8 bases from J, the gap between germline ends came to 12 bases. This CDR3 is built from 11 residues. The CDR3 is CASGTGSGYTF. CDR3 nucleotide sequence: TGTGCCAGCGGCACAGGGAGCGGCTACACCTTC.